One and the same sample provided the 22 T cell receptor beta chains below, sequenced in a study of beta chain features in type 1 diabetes. Since all of the isolated RNA was reverse transcribed, expressed TCRB transcripts were what got sequenced. Assay used: immunoSEQ multiplex PCR; TCRdb lists only in-frame clones, some missing. Of 60,000 to 75,000 clones detected, around 49% appear once; the ten largest clones hold 0.7%. Their specific antigens are unknown. General study points: Type 1 diabetes patients showed a moderate but significant shortening of TCRB CDR3s in all four CD4+ subsets.

Sequencing was done on a sample of central memory CD4+ T cells from blood. The receptors shown here come from a man under 40 with type 1 diabetes.

The V and J genes are TRBV19 and TRBJ2-3; 9 nucleotides align to TRBD1. CDR3 length equals 16 residues. From germline, CDR1 is LNHDA and CDR2 SQIVND (reference sequence). The V segment lost 3 bases and the J segment 0 bases; nucleotides outside the gene matches: 4. CDR3 sequence reads: CASSILGQGSTDTQYF. CDR3 DNA: TGTGCCAGTAGTATTTTGGGACAGGGTAGCACAGATACGCAGTATTTT.

V gene TRBV4-2 combines with J gene TRBJ2-7, with 10 positions matching TRBD1. The germline V gene has CDR1 LGHNA and CDR2 YNFKEQ. The CDR3 totals 14 residues. V dropped 1 base and J dropped 5; count of bases not matched to a gene: 2. The CDR3 loop is CASSQGGTGDEQYF. The CDR3, as DNA: TGTGCCAGCAGCCAAGGCGGGACAGGGGACGAGCAGTACTTC.

The J gene is TRBJ1-4, the V gene TRBV18; D is undetermined. The CDR3 has 12 residues. Germline CDR1 KGHSH, CDR2 LQKENI. Trimming removed 2 bases at V and 14 bases at J, with 12 bases between. The DNA for the CDR3 is TGTGCCAGCTCACCAGACCGGACTGGTCTGTTTTTT. Encoded protein: CASSPDRTGLFF.

This clone was found once. This chain joins TRBV12-5 and TRBJ2-5; 8 positions match TRBD1. CDR3 length: 14 amino acids. V dropped 5 bases and J dropped 5; count of bases not matched to a gene: 7. Looked up from germline, CDR1 is LGHNT and CDR2 is FRNRAP. CDR3 protein: CASGPGQGTETQYF. The CDR3 DNA is TGTGCTAGTGGTCCCGGACAGGGAACGGAGACCCAGTACTTC. The full variable domain, rest sourced from reference TRBV12-5 and TRBJ2-5, is DARVTQTPRHKVTEMGQEVTMRCQPILGHNTVFWYRQTMMQGLELLAYFRNRAPLDDSGMPKDRFSAEMPDATLATLKIQPSEPRDSAVYFCASGPGQGTETQYFGPGTRLLVL.

This clone occurred a few times. The V gene is TRBV11-2, the J gene TRBJ2-1; 12 bases are a match to TRBD2. Germline V CDR1 and CDR2: SGHAT, FQNNGV. After removal of 5 bases from V and 10 bases from J, the junction contained 12 bases not matched to a gene. This CDR3 is 16 amino acids long. DNA of the CDR3: TGTGCCAGCAGCCCCACTAGCGGGAGGCTGGGGGGAGAGCAGTTCTTC. Translated: CASSPTSGRLGGEQFF. Together with reference TRBV11-2 and TRBJ2-1, the CDR3 gives the full variable domain: EAGVAQSPRYKIIEKRQSVAFWCNPISGHATLYWYQQILGQGPKLLIQFQNNGVVDDSQLPKDRFSAERLKGVDSTLKIQPAKLEDSAVYLCASSPTSGRLGGEQFFGPGTRLTVL.

This chain connects TRBV2 to TRBJ1-2; D might be TRBD1 (6 bases). V gave up 5 bases and J gave up 14 bases, with 21 bases separating them. In germline, CDR1 is SNHLY, CDR2 FYNNEI. CDR3 length: 13 residues. The CDR3 DNA is TGTGCCAGCAGTACCGGACAGACACGACTGGGGACCTTC. Its translation is CASSTGQTRLGTF.

As for this clone: Because the CDR3 is missing its conserved closing phenylalanine or tryptophan, this is likely a read error. It is unclear where the CDR3 begins or ends on the DNA, so no DNA is shown, and the CDR3 is as TCRdb lists it. The chain uses TRBV18 and TRBJ2-7; TRBD2 is the table's D call and was not checked against the DNA. From germline, CDR1 is KGHSH and CDR2 LQKENI. The CDR3 sequence runs 12 residues, both termini included. CDR3 protein: CASSPPAGAPEL.

The rearrangement links TRBV6-1 to TRBJ2-7; TRBD2 matches at 9 bases. Trimming took 0 bases from V and 12 from J; bases not matched to a gene: 3. The CDR3 is made up of 12 amino acids. Germline loops: CDR1 MNHNS, CDR2 SASEGT. As DNA, the CDR3 is TGTGCCAGCAGTGAAGCAGCGGGAGGCGGGTACTTC. Protein sequence: CASSEAAGGGYF.

Comment on this clone: Compared with germline, one end of the junction differs, possibly owing to a read error. The gene calls are TRBV29-1 and TRBJ1-1, with D perhaps matching TRBD1 (5 bases). The CDR3 is 13 residues long. Germline CDR1 SQVTM, CDR2 ANQGSEA. CDR3 protein: CSATRRGRADAFF. DNA for the CDR3: TGCAGCGCAACCCGGCGGGGCAGGGCTGACGCTTTCTTT.

The chain carries TRBV27 and TRBJ2-2, with 11 bases matching TRBD2. Germline assignment: CDR1 MNHEY and CDR2 SMNVEV (reference sequence). The CDR3 contains 15 residues. The V segment lost 6 bases and the J segment 6 bases; nucleotides outside the gene matches: 6. CDR3 nucleotide sequence: TGTGCCAGCAGGCCAGGACTAGCGGGCGCCGGGGAGCTGTTTTTT. Translation: CASRPGLAGAGELFF.

The rearrangement joins TRBV5-1 to TRBJ1-6, with D possibly TRBD1 on 5 matching bases. Germline loops: CDR1 SGHRS, CDR2 YFSETQ. This CDR3 comprises 17 residues. Trimming cost V 3 bases and J 0 bases, with 13 bases left between them. CDR3: CASSWTTPSSYNSPLHF. The CDR3, as DNA: TGCGCCAGCAGCTGGACAACTCCGAGCTCCTATAATTCACCCCTCCACTTT.

This chain uses TRBV7-6 with TRBJ2-3, with TRBD2 matching 12 bases. The CDR3 is made up of 16 amino acids. The V segment lost 5 bases and the J segment 2 bases; nucleotides outside the gene matches: 5. CDR1 and CDR2 from the germline V gene are SGHVS and FNYEAQ. CDR3 in amino acids: CASSRLAGANTDTQYF. The CDR3 DNA sequence: TGTGCCAGCAGCCGACTAGCGGGGGCCAACACAGATACGCAGTATTTT.

CDR3 loop: CASSPGGQGALYEQYF. The CDR3 nucleotides are TGTGCCAGCTCACCAGGGGGACAGGGGGCTTTGTACGAGCAGTACTTC. This sequence joins TRBV18 and TRBJ2-7, with TRBD1 matching 12 bases. Trimming at V came to 2 bases and at J to 4 bases, leaving 6 bases not matched to a gene. The germline gives CDR1 KGHSH, CDR2 LQKENI. CDR3 size: 16 residues.

The chain employs TRBV19 and TRBJ2-7, with unresolved D. The V end lost 3 bases, the J end lost 3 bases, and 9 bases lay between the germline ends. The CDR3 is 13 amino acids. Germline V gene lookup returns CDR1 LNHDA and CDR2 SQIVND (reference sequence). CDR3 sequence: CASSIRMSYEQYF. The CDR3 DNA reads as TGTGCCAGTAGTATTCGCATGAGCTACGAGCAGTACTTC.

V and J are TRBV18 and TRBJ2-2, with TRBD2 identical over 9 bases. This CDR3 has 17 amino acids. After removal of 0 bases from V and 4 bases from J, the junction contained 6 bases not matched to a gene. In germline, CDR1 is KGHSH, CDR2 LQKENI. The CDR3 here is CASSPPYLAGPTGELFF. DNA of the CDR3: TGTGCCAGCTCACCACCGTACCTAGCGGGGCCCACCGGGGAGCTGTTTTTT.

The V and J genes are TRBV7-9 and TRBJ2-7; D is possibly TRBD2 (6 bases). CDR3 length: 13 amino acids. V was clipped by 8 bases and J by 4 bases, with 15 bases between them. Looked up from germline, CDR1 is SEHNR and CDR2 is FQNEAQ (reference sequence). Here the CDR3 DNA reads TGTGCCAGCTCCCGGGAGCTCGGGTACGAGCAGTACTTC. It yields the protein CASSRELGYEQYF.

Details on this clone: Distinct nucleotide sequences in the sample also encode this CDR3. The J gene is TRBJ2-2, the V gene TRBV2, with 9 positions matching TRBD2. This CDR3 spans 17 amino acids. Germline CDR1 and CDR2: SNHLY and FYNNEI. V shed 5 bases, J shed 0 bases, and the junction held 7 bases outside the gene matches. CDR3 DNA sequence: TGTGCCAGCAGTAGGGGGGGCGGGGGGGCGAACACCGGGGAGCTGTTTTTT. Translated, it gives CASSRGGGGANTGELFF.

Only a few counts were recorded for this clone. The V call is TRBV2, the J call TRBJ2-4; tentative D call: TRBD2 (6 bases). The ends were cut back, 6 bases at V and 6 bases at J, with 18 bases in the middle. This CDR3 spans 15 amino acids. Germline-derived CDR1 and CDR2 are SNHLY and FYNNEI. CDR3 region: CASRVTGGAGNIQYF. CDR3 coding DNA: TGTGCCAGCAGGGTTACCGGGGGAGCAGGAAACATTCAGTACTTC.

The gene calls are TRBV19 and TRBJ2-7; D is perhaps TRBD1 (5 bases). Germline assignment: CDR1 LNHDA and CDR2 SQIVND (reference sequence). Trimming stripped 4 bases from V and 3 bases from J, with 13 bases between. The CDR3 has 14 residues. CDR3 region: CASSRGRVDYEQYF. CDR3 nucleotides: TGTGCCAGTAGTAGGGGCAGGGTGGACTACGAGCAGTACTTC.

V usage is TRBV28 and J usage is TRBJ1-2, with D uncertain. Between the trimmed V and J ends, which lost 3 bases and 7 bases, there was a span of 12 bases. The CDR3 runs 13 residues. Germline CDR1 is MDHEN and CDR2 is SYDVKM. The CDR3 DNA sequence: TGTGCCAGCAGTTTGAACCTTCGGGGTGGCTACACCTTC. Protein sequence: CASSLNLRGGYTF.

This clone turned up a few times. V gene TRBV18 combines with J gene TRBJ1-1; a possible D gene is TRBD1 (5 bases). V was cut by 1 base and J by 6 bases, with 15 bases left in between. Germline assignment: CDR1 KGHSH and CDR2 LQKENI. CDR3 length: 15 residues. CDR3 sequence reads: CASSPRSGNSAEAFF. CDR3 DNA: TGTGCCAGCTCACCACGCTCAGGGAATTCAGCTGAAGCTTTCTTT.

V usage is TRBV2 and J usage is TRBJ1-5, with TRBD1 identical over 7 bases. The J segment lost 4 bases and the V segment lost 7 bases, leaving 4 bases of the junction unmatched. CDR3 size: 13 residues. Germline CDR1 and CDR2: SNHLY and FYNNEI. CDR3 in amino acids: CASIRDRNQPQHF. Written as DNA, the CDR3 is TGTGCCAGCATAAGGGACAGAAATCAGCCCCAGCATTTT.